The rows below give T cell receptor beta chains drawn from one sample of a study of beta chain features in type 1 diabetes. Profiling relied on immunoSEQ multiplex PCR, and the TCRdb table lists in-frame clones only, not all of them. The data contain approximately 150,000 clones, 63% of them singletons. The specimen was naive CD4+ T cells from blood. The receptor set was obtained from a man aged 30 to 45 with type 1 diabetes. Both conserved end residues are trimmed from each CDR3.

J,V,CDR3
TRBJ2-3,TRBV2,ASIRTGHHNSTDTQY
TRBJ1-1,TRBV5-1,ASSLAGTANTEAF
TRBJ2-5,TRBV7-9,ASTMGSEETQY
TRBJ2-3,TRBV4-3,ASSQDVFGGAGTQY
TRBJ2-3,TRBV10-3,ANGPGQDTDTQY
TRBJ1-6,TRBV9,ASSVNLGQTPLH
TRBJ2-3,TRBV5-1,ASSFYREDTQY
TRBJ2-3,TRBV23-1,ASSHDSYTPTDTQY
TRBJ2-3,TRBV15,ATSRRLAGGNTQY
TRBJ2-7,TRBV29-1,SVLTGSEQY
TRBJ2-3,TRBV9,ASSVKGGASRTDTQY
TRBJ2-7,TRBV9,ASSVGQELYEQY
TRBJ2-5,TRBV9,ASSGGLKETQY
TRBJ2-1,TRBV18,ASRRLGQTGDEQF
TRBJ2-6,TRBV19,ASSPQPGTGRSGANVLT
TRBJ1-1,TRBV29-1,SASPGFDEAF
TRBJ2-2,TRBV4-1,ASSQASPANTGELF
TRBJ1-6,TRBV9,ASSPRQGQRNSPLH
TRBJ2-7,TRBV7-2,ASSPDYEQY